This TCR beta chain was sequenced in a study of blood T cell repertoires in COVID-19 (dated by TCRdb to 2020 to 2022). Regarding the complete study: Collaborator samples came from the United States, Italy and Spain and covered acute and convalescent phases of COVID-19. The prospective study material was composed of cDNA or gDNA derived from T cells, B-cell-depleted T cells, or PBMCs. The dataset comprised deeply sampled blood TCRbeta repertoires from subjects exposed to, actively infected with, or recovered from COVID-19. The repertoires were made available in a free public database intended to serve as a resource for research on the immune response to SARS-CoV-2. The samples were drawn from the first 160 participants of the ongoing ImmuneRACE study and from some 1,300 subjects provided by 6 global collaborators. A de-identified subject ID, COVID-19 status, age in years and sex were almost always included in the sample metadata. Where available, HLA class I and class II types were obtained from metadata supplied by the sample provider rather than from assay-based typing.

Each collaborating institution followed its own protocols to collect whole blood in K2EDTA tubes. For TCRbeta analysis, collaborators shipped samples as frozen whole blood, isolated PBMCs, or DNA extracted from either of those sample types. Deletion took 5 bases off V and 5 bases off J, with a span of 10 bases between the germline ends. Its CDR3 holds 13 amino acids, cysteine through phenylalanine. Of all the DNA, just the CDR3 is kept, 39 bases in frame from base 1. TCRbeta CDR3 regions were amplified from genomic DNA by means of the immunoSEQ Assay, a bias-controlled multiplex PCR. The authors' analysis ran thus. The number of nucleated cells in each sample was estimated by amplification of reference gene primers within the assay. To quantify the absolute abundance of each unique TCRbeta CDR3 rearrangement, sequence reads were collapsed and filtered. For each sample, productive Simpson clonality was calculated as the square root of Simpson's diversity index over productive rearrangements. Drawn from immuneACCESS, this table holds only the in-frame rearrangements with V and J called that TCRdb kept. Clones are partly lost; checked studies trace under half to an unresolved V gene and leave the rest unexplained. V and J calls and clone size are those listed in that table; D and trimming were worked out from the DNA. The sample includes approximately 140,000 clones, with more than 80% observed a single time. Clones ranked in the top ten supply almost 6.5% of the sample.

Comments on this clone: Its antigen has not been determined. One base away there is no much larger clone; base qualities are not given.

What the study reported, not specific to this receptor: The amount of clinical and demographic metadata varied by source and participant and was provided uncurated.

The chain is made from TRBV12-3 or TRBV12-4 and TRBJ1-5; possibly the D gene is TRBD1, per 5 matching bases. Input material: peripheral blood. The source is a human donor in a cohort sampled during active COVID-19. The nucleotide sequence is TGTGCCAGCAGTCCACAGGTCTATCAGCCCCAGCATTTT. Translation gives CASSPQVYQPQHF.